The clone carrying this T cell receptor beta chain was recorded only once. Its antigen is unknown. Sequencing used immunoSEQ multiplex PCR; TCRdb keeps in-frame clones, though not all of them. The sample consists of about 250,000 clones, around 87% of them appearing once. This CDR3 spans 16 amino acids. The germline CDR1 and CDR2 sequences are MGHRA and YSYEKL. V lost 1 base, J lost 1 base, and 11 bases lay in between. This entry comes from a study of Ad26.COV2.S vaccination and SARS-CoV-2 variants. General study findings and limits: Considerable breadth of spike-specific CD8+ and CD4+ T cell responses has reportedly been documented following vaccination. Vaccinees and placebo recipients showed similar non-spike TCR breadth. Placebo recipients had lower spike-specific TCR breadth than vaccine recipients.

Specified treatment: some 20 received Ad26.COV2.S at low or high dose, single or two shots; five or six received placebo; per-sample allocation not given. On day 63 after the first injection, vaccine and placebo recipients gave samples. An Ad26 vector was used to express Wuhan-strain SARS-CoV-2 spike as the vaccine. Sequences were derived from peripheral blood, sampled in a trial of Ad26.COV2.S vaccine versus placebo. V and J are TRBV4-1 and TRBJ1-5, with a possible D match to TRBD1 (6 bases). The TCR sequence derives from a person aged 18-60 years who received the Ad26.COV2.S COVID-19 vaccine or a placebo. In DNA form, the CDR3 reads TGCGCCAGCAGCCAAGGAAGCGGACAGAGCAATCAGCCCCAGCATTTT. It encodes CASSQGSGQSNQPQHF.